The T cell receptor beta chain under discussion was sequenced for a study of identifying expanded T cells in peripheral blood. Healthy donors had no documented immune events, such as infections, while sampled. CDR3 size: 11 residues. In germline, CDR1 is MNHEY, CDR2 SVGAGI. V was shortened by 7 bases and J by 7 bases, with 10 bases between the two germline ends. Profiling relied on immunoSEQ multiplex PCR, and the TCRdb table lists in-frame clones only, not all of them. The table includes around 120,000 clones, roughly 84% detected once. Points from the study as a whole: Across healthy donors, higher total template counts meant significantly greater approximately 2-week count variance. Differentially abundant clones: about 1.2 between replicates, 16.4 at approximately 13 days, 19 to 20 at four.

Comment on this clone: Its specificity is not known.

This chain connects TRBV6-5 to TRBJ1-1; D not certain. Sequenced sample: blood. The receptor's source is a person between 18 and 69 years old in good health. This CDR3 reads CASTYGLEAFF. DNA of the CDR3: TGTGCCAGCACTTATGGACTTGAAGCTTTCTTT.